Each of the 26 T cell receptor beta chains below was sequenced from the same sample in a study of a mutant IDH1 vaccine in newly diagnosed glioma. Time point given: week 11, during vaccination. Vaccination used 300 ug of mutant IDH1 20-mer peptide per dose, with topical imiquimod. Their antigens remain unidentified. Clones were read by immunoSEQ multiplex PCR, and TCRdb kept only the in-frame ones, dropping some. The repertoire has 40,000 or so clones, about four fifths of them found once; the top ten carry around 2.2%. The sequences come from PBMCs, collected from a glioma patient whose treatment included an IDH1 peptide vaccine. The source is a man aged 35 to 55 with glioma.

This chain connects TRBV19 to TRBJ1-1; possible D gene TRBD1, 6 bases. Germline V CDR1 and CDR2: LNHDA, SQIVND (reference sequence). Trimming removed 3 bases from V and 8 bases from J, with 13 bases in between. This CDR3 region has 13 residues. The CDR3 loop reads CASSMMGGQEAFF. CDR3 sequence (DNA): TGTGCCAGTAGTATGATGGGGGGCCAGGAAGCTTTCTTT.

The V gene is TRBV7-2, the J gene TRBJ1-5; D not certain. Germline CDR1 is SGHTA and CDR2 is FQGNSA. Between the trimmed V and J ends, which lost 3 bases and 5 bases, there was a span of 8 bases. This CDR3 is built from 13 residues. The DNA of the CDR3 is TGTGCCAGCAGCTTGGGAGGAGATCAGCCCCAGCATTTT. Translated, it gives CASSLGGDQPQHF.

This clone was picked up a small number of times. The genes are TRBV9 and TRBJ2-7, with TRBD2 matching 7 bases. The V gene's germline CDR1 is SGDLS and CDR2 YYNGEE. The V segment lost 0 bases and the J segment 1 base; nucleotides outside the gene matches: 4. CDR3 size: 15 residues. CDR3 coding DNA: TGTGCCAGCAGCGTAGGCCTAGCGGCTTCCTACGAGCAGTACTTC. The encoded protein is CASSVGLAASYEQYF. Filled out from reference TRBV9 and TRBJ2-7, the complete variable domain reads DSGVTQTPKHLITATGQRVTLRCSPRSGDLSVYWYQQSLDQGLQFLIQYYNGEERAKGNILERFSAQQFPDLHSELNLSSLELGDSALYFCASSVGLAASYEQYFGPGTRLTVT.

The CDR3 DNA sequence: TGCGCCAGCAGCACCGGGACTCCGGATGGAGAGACCCAGTACTTC. Its protein product is CASSTGTPDGETQYF. The rearrangement links TRBV5-1 to TRBJ2-5; maybe TRBD2 (6 bases). Germline CDR1 SGHRS, CDR2 YFSETQ. The CDR3 has 15 amino acids. V lost 4 bases and J 4 bases, leaving 17 bases between the germline ends.

This chain links TRBV5-4 with TRBJ2-7, with TRBD1 matching over 8 bases. Germline V gives CDR1 SGHNT, CDR2 YYREEE (reference sequence). This CDR3 spans 16 amino acids. V was pared by 1 base and J by 3 bases, with 9 bases of the junction left unmatched. CDR3 coding DNA: TGTGCCAGCAGCTTGCTGCCGGACAGGGCACTCTACGAGCAGTACTTC. Encoded protein: CASSLLPDRALYEQYF.

The genes are TRBV7-2 and TRBJ2-2, with D tentatively TRBD2 (6 bases). Per germline, CDR1 SGHTA and CDR2 FQGNSA. The germline V and J ends were trimmed by 5 bases and 6 bases, with 10 bases remaining between them. This CDR3 has 13 residues. CDR3 residues: CASSPRLAGELFF. For the CDR3, the DNA is TGTGCCAGCAGCCCCCGACTAGCCGGGGAGCTGTTTTTT.

V is TRBV2 and J is TRBJ1-5, with TRBD1 as a possible D gene (5 bases). Per germline, CDR1 SNHLY and CDR2 FYNNEI. The CDR3 runs to 14 residues. The V and J ends lost 6 bases and 6 bases respectively, with 15 bases between them. In DNA, the CDR3 is TGTGCCAGCAGAGAACCCGGGGCGTCTCAGCCCCAGCATTTT. Its translation: CASREPGASQPQHF.

The rearrangement joins TRBV7-8 to TRBJ1-5, with 9 positions matching TRBD1. CDR3 length equals 16 residues. CDR1 and CDR2 (germline): SGHVS, FQNEAQ. V shed 5 bases and J 4 bases; nucleotides not matched to a gene: 9. CDR3 sequence (DNA): TGTGCCAGCAGCGGGCCGAGGACAGGGGAGAATCAGCCCCAGCATTTT. Amino acid sequence: CASSGPRTGENQPQHF.

The CDR3 DNA sequence: TGTGCCAGCAGCTTTACTAGCGGGAGCTATGAGCAGTTCTTC. Encoded protein: CASSFTSGSYEQFF. V is TRBV5-6 and J is TRBJ2-1; TRBD2 aligns across 11 bases. The V and J ends lost 2 bases and 8 bases, in that order; junction bases with no gene match: 3. Germline lookup yields CDR1 SGHDT and CDR2 YYEEEE. The CDR3 has 14 residues. The whole variable domain, remainder taken from reference TRBV5-6 and TRBJ2-1, is DAGVTQSPTHLIKTRGQQVTLRCSPKSGHDTVSWYQQALGQGPQFIFQYYEEEERQRGNFPDRFSGHQFPNYSSELNVNALLLGDSALYLCASSFTSGSYEQFFGPGTRLTVL.

This chain joins TRBV2 and TRBJ1-1, with D possibly TRBD1 on 5 matching bases. Germline CDR1 reads SNHLY; CDR2 reads FYNNEI. V was clipped by 10 bases and J by 5 bases, with 11 bases between them. The CDR3 covers 11 residues. The CDR3 region has the DNA TGTGCCAACCCGGGGGGAACTGAAGCTTTCTTT. Translation gives CANPGGTEAFF.

CDR3 amino acids: CASSLGGQGSNEKLFF. The CDR3 region has the DNA TGTGCCAGCAGCTTAGGGGGACAGGGGTCAAATGAAAAACTGTTTTTT. The rearrangement links TRBV7-9 to TRBJ1-4; TRBD1 matches 10 bases. Germline CDR1 SEHNR, CDR2 FQNEAQ (reference sequence). Trimming removed 1 base from V and 5 bases from J; junction bases left unmatched: 4. The CDR3 contains 16 residues.

This clone appeared a single time. The chain combines TRBV13 with TRBJ2-7, with 13 bases aligning to TRBD2. Germline assignment: CDR1 PRHDT and CDR2 FYEKMQ (reference sequence). The ends lost 5 bases at V and 2 bases at J; junction bases unmatched: 9. The CDR3 covers 17 residues. The CDR3 is CASSQGGLAGPPYEQYF. CDR3 coding DNA: TGTGCCAGCAGCCAAGGGGGACTAGCGGGGCCCCCCTACGAGCAGTACTTC.

As for this clone: Germline and junction disagree at one end, which may indicate a read error. CDR3: CASGLRGNTYEQYF. CDR3 bases: TGTGCCAGCGGCTTAAGGGGAAATACCTACGAGCAGTACTTC. The rearrangement links TRBV5-6 to TRBJ2-7, with a tentative D call TRBD1 (5 bases). This CDR3 region has 14 residues. Germline CDR1 and CDR2: SGHDT and YYEEEE.

The CDR3 coding sequence is TGTGCCAGCAGTTTTCAAGAGAACACTGAAGCTTTCTTT. Protein sequence: CASSFQENTEAFF. The chain is built from TRBV27 and TRBJ1-1, with D unclear. Germline-derived CDR1 and CDR2 are MNHEY and SMNVEV (reference sequence). Trimming removed 3 bases at V and 1 base at J, with 6 bases between. The CDR3 has 13 amino acids.

The CDR3 nucleotides read TGTGCCAGCAGCGCCATCCAGGGTCCCGGAAACACCATATATTTT. Its protein product is CASSAIQGPGNTIYF. The chain employs TRBV7-9 and TRBJ1-3, with D possibly TRBD1 on 5 matching bases. In germline, CDR1 is SEHNR, CDR2 FQNEAQ (reference sequence). The CDR3 is 15 residues long. V lost 5 bases and J 4 bases, leaving 15 bases between the germline ends.

This chain uses TRBV27 with TRBJ1-1; 9 bases match TRBD1. This CDR3 contains 13 residues. J gave up 4 bases and V 6 bases, and 3 bases lay outside the gene matches. Germline V lookup: CDR1 MNHEY, CDR2 SMNVEV (reference sequence). CDR3 sequence (DNA): TGTGCCAGCAGAGGGACAGGGACCACTGAAGCTTTCTTT. The encoded protein is CASRGTGTTEAFF.

The rearrangement links TRBV2 to TRBJ1-2; no reliable D call. Germline CDR1 and CDR2: SNHLY and FYNNEI. This CDR3 region has 12 residues. Trimming shortened V by 5 bases and J by 7 bases, and 11 bases separated the two germline ends. The CDR3 region is CASSSQSVGYTF. The CDR3 nucleotides are TGTGCCAGCAGTTCCCAAAGCGTTGGCTACACCTTC.

This clone has more than one count but fewer than ten. At one of its ends the junction is not consistent with the germline gene, which may arise from a read error. The chain joins TRBV10-3 to TRBJ1-1, with D possibly matching TRBD1 (5 bases). CDR1 and CDR2 (germline): ENHRY, SYGVKD. CDR3 length: 15 amino acids. The CDR3 sequence is CAISESKAGNPEAFF. The CDR3 DNA is TGTGCCATCAGTGAGTCGAAGGCAGGGAACCCTGAAGCTTTCTTT.

The chain is built from TRBV5-1 and TRBJ2-1; no reliable D call. The V gene lost 7 bases and the J gene lost 4 bases, with 21 bases spanning the gap. There are 16 residues in the CDR3. Germline V lookup: CDR1 SGHRS, CDR2 YFSETQ. CDR3 amino acids: CASCPVSSEGYNEQFF. The CDR3 nucleotides read TGCGCCAGCTGCCCCGTATCATCCGAAGGGTACAATGAGCAGTTCTTC.

CDR3 residues: CASSLGGSDLNTEAFF. The CDR3 nucleotides are TGTGCCAGCAGCTTAGGTGGCAGCGACTTGAACACTGAAGCTTTCTTT. The chain uses TRBV7-6 and TRBJ1-1; no clear D gene. From germline, CDR1 is SGHVS and CDR2 FNYEAQ. The V end lost 1 base, the J end lost 0 bases, and 12 bases lay between the germline ends. This CDR3 has 16 residues.

V gene TRBV7-8 combines with J gene TRBJ2-7, with 8 bases aligning to TRBD1. The CDR3 is 13 residues long. Losses at the gene ends were 5 bases for V and 2 bases for J; bases not matched to a gene: 2. The V gene's germline CDR1 is SGHVS and CDR2 FQNEAQ. For the CDR3, the DNA is TGTGCCAGCAGCGTGGACAGGGCCTACGAGCAGTACTTC. This codes for CASSVDRAYEQYF.

The chain is built from TRBV7-2 and TRBJ2-7; tentatively, D is TRBD2 (5 bases). The CDR3 has 19 amino acids. Germline V lookup: CDR1 SGHTA, CDR2 FQGNSA. The ends were cut back, 1 base at V and 3 bases at J, with 25 bases in the middle. The CDR3 DNA reads TGTGCCAGCAGCTTAGTTTCTAGCTCAACCCTTCTCTCTAACTACGAGCAGTACTTC. It encodes CASSLVSSSTLLSNYEQYF.

CDR3 DNA: TGTGCCAGCAGCTTGAGGGGTGCCAAAAACATTCAGTACTTC. This gives the protein CASSLRGAKNIQYF. V and J are TRBV11-2 and TRBJ2-4; D is tentatively TRBD1 or TRBD2 (5 bases each). V lost 3 bases, J lost 1 base, and 7 bases lay in between. The CDR3 is 14 amino acids. The V gene's germline CDR1 is SGHAT and CDR2 FQNNGV.

The V gene is TRBV2, the J gene TRBJ2-2; 10 nucleotides line up with TRBD2. Germline CDR1 SNHLY, CDR2 FYNNEI. The CDR3 totals 13 residues. The junction had 2 bases not matched to a gene; V was cut back by 9 bases and J by 4 bases. This CDR3 reads CARSGRGTGELFF. CDR3 DNA: TGTGCCAGGAGCGGGAGGGGCACCGGGGAGCTGTTTTTT.

V and J are TRBV7-7 and TRBJ2-7, with D possibly being TRBD1 or TRBD2 (5 bases each). This CDR3 spans 13 amino acids. Germline loops: CDR1 SSHAT, CDR2 FNYEAQ (reference sequence). Trimming stripped 3 bases from V and 6 bases from J, with 12 bases between. The CDR3 nucleotides read TGTGCCAGCAGCTTCGGGACGAAGGGCGAGCAGTACTTC. Its protein product is CASSFGTKGEQYF.

The chain combines TRBV18 with TRBJ2-5, with D hard to call. V lost 3 bases and J 7 bases, leaving 9 bases between the germline ends. The CDR3 consists of 12 residues. Germline V CDR1 and CDR2: KGHSH, LQKENI. CDR3 sequence: CASSPSVRTQYF. The CDR3 DNA reads TGTGCCAGCTCACCCTCGGTGAGGACCCAGTACTTC.